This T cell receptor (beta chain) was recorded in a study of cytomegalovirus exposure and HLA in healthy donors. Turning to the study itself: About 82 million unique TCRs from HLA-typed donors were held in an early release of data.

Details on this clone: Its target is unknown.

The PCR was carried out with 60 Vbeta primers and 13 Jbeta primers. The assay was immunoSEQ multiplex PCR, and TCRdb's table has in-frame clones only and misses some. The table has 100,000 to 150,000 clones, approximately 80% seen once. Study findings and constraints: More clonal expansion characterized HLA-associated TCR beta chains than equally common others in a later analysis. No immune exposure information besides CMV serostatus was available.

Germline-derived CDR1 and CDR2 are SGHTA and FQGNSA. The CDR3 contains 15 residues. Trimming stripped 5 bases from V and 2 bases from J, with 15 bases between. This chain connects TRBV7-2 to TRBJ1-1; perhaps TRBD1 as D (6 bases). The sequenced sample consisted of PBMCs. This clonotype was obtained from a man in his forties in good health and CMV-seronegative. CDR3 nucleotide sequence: TGTGCCAGCAGCAGAACCGGGACACTTAACACTGAAGCTTTCTTT. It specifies CASSRTGTLNTEAFF.